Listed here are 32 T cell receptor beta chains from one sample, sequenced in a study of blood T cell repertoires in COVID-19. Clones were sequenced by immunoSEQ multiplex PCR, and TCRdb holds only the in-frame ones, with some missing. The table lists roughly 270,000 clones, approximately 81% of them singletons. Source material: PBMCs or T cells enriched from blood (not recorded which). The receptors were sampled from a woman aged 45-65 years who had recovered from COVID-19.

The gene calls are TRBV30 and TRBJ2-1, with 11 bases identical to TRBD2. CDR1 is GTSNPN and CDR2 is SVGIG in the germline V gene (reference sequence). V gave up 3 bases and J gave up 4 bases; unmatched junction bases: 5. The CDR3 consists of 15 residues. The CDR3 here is CAWSRGTSGYNEQFF. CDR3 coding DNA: TGTGCCTGGAGCCGAGGGACTAGCGGATACAATGAGCAGTTCTTC.

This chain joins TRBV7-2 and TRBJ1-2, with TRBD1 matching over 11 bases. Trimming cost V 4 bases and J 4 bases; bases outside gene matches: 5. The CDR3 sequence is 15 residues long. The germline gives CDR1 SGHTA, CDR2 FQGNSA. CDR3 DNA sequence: TGTGCCAGCAGCTCGAGGACAGGGGGCGCCTATGGCTACACCTTC. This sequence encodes CASSSRTGGAYGYTF.

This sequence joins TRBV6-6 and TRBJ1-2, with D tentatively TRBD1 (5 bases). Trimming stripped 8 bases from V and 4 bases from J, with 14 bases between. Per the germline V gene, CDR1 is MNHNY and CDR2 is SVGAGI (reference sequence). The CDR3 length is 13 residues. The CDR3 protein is CASGPGPLYGYTF. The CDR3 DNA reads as TGTGCCAGCGGTCCAGGGCCCCTCTATGGCTACACCTTC.

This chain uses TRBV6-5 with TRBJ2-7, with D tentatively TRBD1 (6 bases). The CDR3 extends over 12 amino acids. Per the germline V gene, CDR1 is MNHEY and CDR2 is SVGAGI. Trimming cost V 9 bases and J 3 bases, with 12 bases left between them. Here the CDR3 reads CASAKQGYEQYF. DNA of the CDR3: TGTGCCAGTGCCAAACAGGGCTACGAGCAGTACTTC.

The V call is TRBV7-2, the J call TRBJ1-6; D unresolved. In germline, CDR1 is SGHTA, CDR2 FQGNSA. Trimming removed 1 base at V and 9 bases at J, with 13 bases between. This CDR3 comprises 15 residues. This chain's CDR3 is CASSLEGDITSPLHF. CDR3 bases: TGTGCCAGCAGCTTAGAAGGTGACATAACTTCACCCCTCCACTTT.

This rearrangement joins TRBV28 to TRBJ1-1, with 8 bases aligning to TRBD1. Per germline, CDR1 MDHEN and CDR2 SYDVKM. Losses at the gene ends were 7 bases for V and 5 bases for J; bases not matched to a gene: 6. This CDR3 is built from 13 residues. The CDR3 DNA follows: TGTGCCAGCAAACCGGACAGGGTGACTGAAGCTTTCTTT. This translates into CASKPDRVTEAFF.

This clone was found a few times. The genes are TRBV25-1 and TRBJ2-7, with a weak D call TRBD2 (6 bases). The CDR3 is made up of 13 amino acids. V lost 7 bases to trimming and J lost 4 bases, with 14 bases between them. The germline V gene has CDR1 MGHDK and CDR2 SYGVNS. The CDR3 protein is CASTRSGGYEQYF. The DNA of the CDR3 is TGTGCCAGCACCAGATCTGGGGGGTACGAGCAGTACTTC.

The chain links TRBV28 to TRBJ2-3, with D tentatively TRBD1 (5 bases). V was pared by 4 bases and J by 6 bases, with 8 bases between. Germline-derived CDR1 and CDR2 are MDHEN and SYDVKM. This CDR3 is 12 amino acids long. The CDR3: CASSSQGDTQYF. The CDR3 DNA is TGTGCCAGCAGTTCCCAGGGCGATACGCAGTATTTT.

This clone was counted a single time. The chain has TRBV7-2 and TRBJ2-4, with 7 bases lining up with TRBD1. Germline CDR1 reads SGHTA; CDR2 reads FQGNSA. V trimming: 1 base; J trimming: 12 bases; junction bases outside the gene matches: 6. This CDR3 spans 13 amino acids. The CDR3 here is CASSLGRQGTQYF. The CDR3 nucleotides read TGTGCCAGCAGCTTAGGCCGACAGGGTACTCAGTACTTC.

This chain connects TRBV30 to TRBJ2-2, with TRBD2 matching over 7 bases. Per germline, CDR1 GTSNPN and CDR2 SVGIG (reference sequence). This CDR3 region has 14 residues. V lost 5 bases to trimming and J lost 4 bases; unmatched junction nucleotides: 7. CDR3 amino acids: CAWGSGITTGELFF. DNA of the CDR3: TGTGCCTGGGGGAGCGGGATAACCACCGGGGAGCTGTTTTTT.

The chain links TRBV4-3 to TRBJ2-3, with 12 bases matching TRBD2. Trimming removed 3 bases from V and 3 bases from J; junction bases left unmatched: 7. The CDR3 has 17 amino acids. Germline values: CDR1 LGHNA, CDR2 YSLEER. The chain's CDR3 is CASSQRLAGEGTDTQYF. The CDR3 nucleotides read TGCGCCAGCAGCCAGAGACTAGCGGGAGAGGGTACAGATACGCAGTATTTT.

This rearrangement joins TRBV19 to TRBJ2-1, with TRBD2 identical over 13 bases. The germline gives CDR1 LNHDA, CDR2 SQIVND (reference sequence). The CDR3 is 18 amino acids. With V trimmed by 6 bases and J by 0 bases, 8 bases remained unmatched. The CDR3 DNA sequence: TGTGCCAGTAGCCGGGGACTAGCGGGGTGGAGCTCCTACAATGAGCAGTTCTTC. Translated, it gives CASSRGLAGWSSYNEQFF.

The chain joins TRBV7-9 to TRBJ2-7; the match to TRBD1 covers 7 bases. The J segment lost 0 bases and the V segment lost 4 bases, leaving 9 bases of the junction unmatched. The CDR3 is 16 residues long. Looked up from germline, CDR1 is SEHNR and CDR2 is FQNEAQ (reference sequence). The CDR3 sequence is CASSSWLTGSSYEQYF. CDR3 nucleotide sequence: TGTGCCAGCAGCTCATGGTTGACAGGGAGCTCCTACGAGCAGTACTTC. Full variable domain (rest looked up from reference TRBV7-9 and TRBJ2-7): DTGVSQNPRHKITKRGQNVTFRCDPISEHNRLYWYRQTLGQGPEFLTYFQNEAQLEKSRLLSDRFSAERPKGSFSTLEIQRTEQGDSAMYLCASSSWLTGSSYEQYFGPGTRLTVT.

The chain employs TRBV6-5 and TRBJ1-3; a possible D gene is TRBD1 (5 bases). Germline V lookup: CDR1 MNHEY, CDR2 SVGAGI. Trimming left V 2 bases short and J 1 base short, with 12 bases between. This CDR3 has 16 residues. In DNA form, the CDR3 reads TGTGCCAGCAGTTACGAAGTGGGGGGATCTGGAAACACCATATATTTT. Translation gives CASSYEVGGSGNTIYF.

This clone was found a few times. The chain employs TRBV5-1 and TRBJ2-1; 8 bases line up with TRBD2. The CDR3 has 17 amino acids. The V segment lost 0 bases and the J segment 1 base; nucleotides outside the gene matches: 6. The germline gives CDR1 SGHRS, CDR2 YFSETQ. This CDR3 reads CASSLGRAGGSYNEQFF. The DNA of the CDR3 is TGCGCCAGCAGCTTGGGCCGGGCGGGAGGATCCTACAATGAGCAGTTCTTC.

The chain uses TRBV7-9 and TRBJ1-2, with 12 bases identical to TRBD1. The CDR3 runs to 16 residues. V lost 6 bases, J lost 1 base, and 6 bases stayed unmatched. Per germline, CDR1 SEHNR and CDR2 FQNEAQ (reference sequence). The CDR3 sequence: CASRGQGADGNYGYTF. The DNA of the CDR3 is TGTGCCAGCAGGGGACAGGGGGCAGATGGTAACTATGGCTACACCTTC.

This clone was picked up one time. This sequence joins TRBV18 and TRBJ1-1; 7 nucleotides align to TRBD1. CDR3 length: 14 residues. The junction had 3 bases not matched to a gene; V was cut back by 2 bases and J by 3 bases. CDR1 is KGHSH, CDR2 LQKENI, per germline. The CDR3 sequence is CASSPNTGDTEAFF. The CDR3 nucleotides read TGTGCCAGCTCACCAAATACAGGGGACACTGAAGCTTTCTTT. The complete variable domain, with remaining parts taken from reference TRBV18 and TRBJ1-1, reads NAGVMQNPRHLVRRRGQEARLRCSPMKGHSHVYWYRQLPEEGLKFMVYLQKENIIDESGMPKERFSAEFPKEGPSILRIQQVVRGDSAAYFCASSPNTGDTEAFFGQGTRLTVV.

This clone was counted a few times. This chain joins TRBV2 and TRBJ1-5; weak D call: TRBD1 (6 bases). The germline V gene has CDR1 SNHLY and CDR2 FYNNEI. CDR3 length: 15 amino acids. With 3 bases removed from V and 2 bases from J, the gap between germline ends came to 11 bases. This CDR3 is CASSDQGNGNQPQHF. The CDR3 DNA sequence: TGTGCCAGCAGTGATCAGGGGAACGGCAATCAGCCCCAGCATTTT.

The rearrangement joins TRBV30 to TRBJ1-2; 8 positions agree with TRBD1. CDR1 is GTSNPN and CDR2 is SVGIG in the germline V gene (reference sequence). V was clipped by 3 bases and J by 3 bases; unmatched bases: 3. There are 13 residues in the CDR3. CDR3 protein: CAWRDRADYGYTF. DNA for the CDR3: TGTGCCTGGAGGGACAGGGCCGACTATGGCTACACCTTC.

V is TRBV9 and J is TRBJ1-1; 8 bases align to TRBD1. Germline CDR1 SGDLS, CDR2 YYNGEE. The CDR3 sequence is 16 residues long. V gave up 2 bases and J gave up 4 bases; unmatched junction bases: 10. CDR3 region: CASSVGQVLGSTEAFF. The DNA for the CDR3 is TGTGCCAGCAGCGTGGGACAGGTTCTTGGGAGCACTGAAGCTTTCTTT.

In nucleotides, the CDR3 is TGCAGCGTTCCCGCGGGTAAAGGAGCTTTCTTT. Translated, it gives CSVPAGKGAFF. V is TRBV29-1 and J is TRBJ1-1, with D hard to call. Trimming shortened V by 5 bases and J by 10 bases, and 14 bases separated the two germline ends. Germline CDR1 and CDR2: SQVTM and ANQGSEA. The CDR3 is 11 residues long.

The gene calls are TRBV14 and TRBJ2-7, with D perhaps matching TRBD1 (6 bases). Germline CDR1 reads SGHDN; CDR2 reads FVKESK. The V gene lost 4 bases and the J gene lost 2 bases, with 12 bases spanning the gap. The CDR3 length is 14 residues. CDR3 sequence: CASSRTVGPYEQYF. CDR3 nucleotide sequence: TGTGCCAGCAGCCGGACAGTTGGGCCCTACGAGCAGTACTTC.

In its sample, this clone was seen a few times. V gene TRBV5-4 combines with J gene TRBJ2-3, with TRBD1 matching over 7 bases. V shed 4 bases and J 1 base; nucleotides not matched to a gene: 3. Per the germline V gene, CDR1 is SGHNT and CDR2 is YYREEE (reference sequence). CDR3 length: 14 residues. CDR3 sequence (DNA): TGTGCCAGCAGCCCTGGACAGGGCACAGATACGCAGTATTTT. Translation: CASSPGQGTDTQYF.

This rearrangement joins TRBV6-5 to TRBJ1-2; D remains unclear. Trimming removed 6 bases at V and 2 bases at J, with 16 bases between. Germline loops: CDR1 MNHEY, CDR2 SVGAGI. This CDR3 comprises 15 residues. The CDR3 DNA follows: TGTGCCAGCAGATCGGGATACCAAGGGAACTATGGCTACACCTTC. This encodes CASRSGYQGNYGYTF.

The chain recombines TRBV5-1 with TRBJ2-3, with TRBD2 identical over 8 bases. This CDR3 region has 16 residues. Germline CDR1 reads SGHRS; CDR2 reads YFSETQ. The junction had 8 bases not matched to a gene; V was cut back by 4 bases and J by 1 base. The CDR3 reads CASSRGGGLRTDTQYF. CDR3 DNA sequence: TGCGCCAGCAGCAGAGGCGGGGGGTTACGCACAGATACGCAGTATTTT.

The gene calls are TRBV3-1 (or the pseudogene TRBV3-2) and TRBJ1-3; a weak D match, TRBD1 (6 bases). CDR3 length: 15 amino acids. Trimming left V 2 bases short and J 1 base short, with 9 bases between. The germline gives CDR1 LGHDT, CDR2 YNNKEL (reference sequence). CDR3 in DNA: TGTGCCAGCAGCCAACAGGGGACGTCTGGAAACACCATATATTTT. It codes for CASSQQGTSGNTIYF.

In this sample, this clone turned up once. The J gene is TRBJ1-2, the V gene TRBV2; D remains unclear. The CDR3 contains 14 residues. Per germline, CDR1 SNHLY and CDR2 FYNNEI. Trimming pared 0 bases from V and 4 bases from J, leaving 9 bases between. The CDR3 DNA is TGTGCCAGCAGTGAAGCCCGAGCGACCTATGGCTACACCTTC. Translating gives CASSEARATYGYTF.

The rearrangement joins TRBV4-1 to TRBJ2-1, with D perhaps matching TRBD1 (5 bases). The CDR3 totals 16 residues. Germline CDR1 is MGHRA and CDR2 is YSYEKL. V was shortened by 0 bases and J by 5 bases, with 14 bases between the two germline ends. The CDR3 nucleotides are TGCGCCAGCAGCCAAGATAAAGGCAGGGTGGACAATGAGCAGTTCTTC. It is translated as CASSQDKGRVDNEQFF.

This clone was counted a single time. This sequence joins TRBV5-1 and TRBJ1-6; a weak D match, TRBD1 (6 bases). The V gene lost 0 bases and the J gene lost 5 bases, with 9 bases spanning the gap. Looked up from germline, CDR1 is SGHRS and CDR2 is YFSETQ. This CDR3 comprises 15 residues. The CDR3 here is CASSLVQGNNSPLHF. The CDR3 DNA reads TGCGCCAGCAGCTTGGTTCAGGGGAATAATTCACCCCTCCACTTT.

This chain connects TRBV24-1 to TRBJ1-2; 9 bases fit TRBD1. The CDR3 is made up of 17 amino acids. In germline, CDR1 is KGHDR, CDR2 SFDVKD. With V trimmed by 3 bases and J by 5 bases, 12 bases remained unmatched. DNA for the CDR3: TGTGCCACCAGTGATCCTACCTTCGGACAGGGGATTTATGGCTACACCTTC. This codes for CATSDPTFGQGIYGYTF.

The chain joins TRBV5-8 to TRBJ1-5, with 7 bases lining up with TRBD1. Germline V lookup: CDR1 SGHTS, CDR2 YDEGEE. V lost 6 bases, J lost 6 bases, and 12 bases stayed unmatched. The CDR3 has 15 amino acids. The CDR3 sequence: CASKFQGGTVQPQHF. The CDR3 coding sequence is TGTGCCAGCAAGTTCCAGGGGGGTACTGTTCAGCCCCAGCATTTT. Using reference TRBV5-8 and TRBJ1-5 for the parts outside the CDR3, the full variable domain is EAGVTQSPTHLIKTRGQQATLRCSPISGHTSVYWYQQALGLGLQFLLWYDEGEERNRGNFPPRFSGRQFPNYSSELNVNALELEDSALYLCASKFQGGTVQPQHFGDGTRLSIL.

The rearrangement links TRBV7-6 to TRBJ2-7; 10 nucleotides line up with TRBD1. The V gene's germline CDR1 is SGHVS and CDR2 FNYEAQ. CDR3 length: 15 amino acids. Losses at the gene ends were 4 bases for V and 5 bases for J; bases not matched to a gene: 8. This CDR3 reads CASSSLGQGHNEQYF. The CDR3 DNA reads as TGTGCCAGCAGCTCTTTGGGACAGGGGCACAACGAGCAGTACTTC.